These T cell receptor beta chains were read from a single sample in a study of T cell responses to AZD1222 COVID-19 vaccine. Produced via immunoSEQ multiplex PCR; TCRdb's table is partial and in-frame only. The sample consists of about 120,000 clones, 75% to 90% of them appearing once. The starting material was peripheral blood, obtained 28 days after the second AZD1222 dose. Receptors originate from an adult who received the AZD1222 COVID-19 vaccine. CDR3s include the opening cysteine and the closing phenylalanine or tryptophan. Each record gives: CDR3 length, J gene, V gene, D gene, CDR3 protein. A D gene is named only where the DNA matches it firmly.

>11|TRBJ2-1|TRBV6-2/TRBV6-3|NA
CASSPFDEQFF
>14|TRBJ1-1|TRBV27|NA
CASRGLQGNTEAFF
>17|TRBJ2-5|TRBV7-2|TRBD2
CASGTGLAGGIQETQYF
>13|TRBJ1-1|TRBV28|NA
CASSQSGRAEAFF
>13|TRBJ1-3|TRBV12-3/TRBV12-4|NA
CASRQNPGNTIYF
>17|TRBJ2-7|TRBV7-6|TRBD2
CASSADIASGGFLEQYF
>13|TRBJ1-5|TRBV7-2|NA
CASSLTGYQPQHF
>15|TRBJ1-4|TRBV6-5|TRBD1
CASSRYSTGEGKLFF
>14|TRBJ2-3|TRBV2|NA
CASPERGTSQPQYF
>15|TRBJ2-7|TRBV7-9|NA
CASSSQRTAFYEQYF
>13|TRBJ2-4|TRBV30|NA
CAWSDGAKNIQYF
>16|TRBJ1-1|TRBV3-1/TRBV3-2|NA
CASSQDITGLYTEAFF
>15|TRBJ2-7|TRBV6-5|TRBD1
CASNSLGTGSYEQYF
>8|TRBJ1-2|TRBV20-1|NA
CSAKGYTF
>15|TRBJ2-1|TRBV5-1|TRBD1
CASSVQGAGGNEQFF
>13|TRBJ1-2|TRBV25-1|NA
CASSEGEAYGYTF
>20|TRBJ1-1|TRBV9|TRBD1
CASSASSKVRGGDRADEAFF
>14|TRBJ1-1|TRBV6-5|TRBD1
CASSLTGGDTEAFF
>14|TRBJ1-2|TRBV18|NA
CASSPESRAVGYTF
>14|TRBJ1-5|TRBV3-1/TRBV3-2|NA
CASSQDRGSQPQHF
>15|TRBJ2-3|TRBV19|NA
CASSIIGTRTDTQYF
>16|TRBJ2-1|TRBV7-2|TRBD2
CASTLSMSGGAYEQFF
>13|TRBJ2-7|TRBV2|TRBD1
CASSPRGSHEQYF
>13|TRBJ1-1|TRBV12-3/TRBV12-4|TRBD1
CASIRQGDTEAFF
>16|TRBJ2-3|TRBV5-4|NA
CASSQGGGQRTDTQYF
>15|TRBJ1-1|TRBV28|TRBD1
CASGQSRGGNTEAFF
>14|TRBJ2-2|TRBV7-9|TRBD2
CASRPGTTSRELFF
>15|TRBJ1-2|TRBV19|NA
CASSPGYHEGYGYTF
>13|TRBJ1-6|TRBV7-2|NA
CASSLTENSPLHF
>14|TRBJ2-1|TRBV9|NA
CASSVGDSYNEQFF
>13|TRBJ2-7|TRBV5-1|NA
CASSPRGAYEQYF
>13|TRBJ1-5|TRBV11-2|NA
CASSLADNQPQHF
>17|TRBJ1-6|TRBV19|TRBD1
CASSKPLDRGRGSPLHF
>14|TRBJ1-4|TRBV6-5|NA
CASTLQGSSEKLFF
>15|TRBJ1-2|TRBV18|TRBD1
CASSPLDRTNYGYTF
>13|TRBJ1-6|TRBV5-5|TRBD1
CASSPLQGAALHF
>13|TRBJ1-1|TRBV6-5|NA
CASSLHLNTEAFF
>16|TRBJ1-3|TRBV3-1/TRBV3-2|NA
CASSQVGGIYGNTIYF
>16|TRBJ2-5|TRBV5-4|TRBD2
CASSFGGLAGFETQYF
>15|TRBJ1-5|TRBV5-5|NA
CASSPVGGADQPQHF
>16|TRBJ1-1|TRBV6-5|TRBD1
CASSYSVQGGSTEAFF
>15|TRBJ2-5|TRBV7-9|NA
CASSEEGGRWETQYF
>15|TRBJ2-7|TRBV25-1|NA
CASSEWGGPSYEQYF
>14|TRBJ2-3|TRBV3-1/TRBV3-2|NA
CASSQAVGGDTQYF
>12|TRBJ1-2|TRBV2|NA
CASSVEGLGYTF
>17|TRBJ2-7|TRBV7-9|TRBD1
CASSSYHSGTGAYEQYF
>16|TRBJ1-2|TRBV4-3|TRBD1
CASSQDPTGGVEGYTF
>12|TRBJ2-3|TRBV5-1|NA
CASSLVIDTQYF
>12|TRBJ1-2|TRBV15|NA
CATSRMGDGYTF
>15|TRBJ2-5|TRBV9|NA
CASSVAPSSPETQYF
>11|TRBJ2-1|TRBV5-8|NA
CASRAGGEQFF
>14|TRBJ2-1|TRBV18|NA
CASSPEWTVPEQFF
>14|TRBJ1-1|TRBV7-8|NA
CASSLASERTEAFF
>14|TRBJ1-5|TRBV19|NA
CASSQLGRYQPQHF
>12|TRBJ1-2|TRBV6-2/TRBV6-3|NA
CASSYGSYGYTF
>14|TRBJ1-5|TRBV6-2/TRBV6-3|NA
CASSYFQGNQPQHF
>16|TRBJ2-5|TRBV5-8|NA
CASSLPGGFSGETQYF
>13|TRBJ2-2|TRBV4-1|NA
CASLQWNTGELFF
>13|TRBJ1-2|TRBV19|NA
CASSPRDFYGYTF
>14|TRBJ2-1|TRBV11-2|NA
CASSLGFEGNEQFF